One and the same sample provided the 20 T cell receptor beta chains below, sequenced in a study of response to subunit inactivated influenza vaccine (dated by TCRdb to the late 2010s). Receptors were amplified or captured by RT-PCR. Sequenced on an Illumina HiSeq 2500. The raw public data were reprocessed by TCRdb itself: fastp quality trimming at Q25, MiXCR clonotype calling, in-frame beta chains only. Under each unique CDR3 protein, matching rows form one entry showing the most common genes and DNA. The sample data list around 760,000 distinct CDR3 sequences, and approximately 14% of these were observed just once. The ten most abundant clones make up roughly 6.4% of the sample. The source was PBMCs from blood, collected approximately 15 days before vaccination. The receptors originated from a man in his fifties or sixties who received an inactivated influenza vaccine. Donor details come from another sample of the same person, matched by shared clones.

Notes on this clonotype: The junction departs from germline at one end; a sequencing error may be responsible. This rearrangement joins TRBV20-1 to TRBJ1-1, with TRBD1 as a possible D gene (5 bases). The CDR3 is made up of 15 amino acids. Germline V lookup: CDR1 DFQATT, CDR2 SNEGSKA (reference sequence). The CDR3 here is CSASSLSGTNTEAFF. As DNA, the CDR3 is TGCAGTGCTAGTTCTCTTTCCGGGACGAACACTGAAGCCTTCTTT.

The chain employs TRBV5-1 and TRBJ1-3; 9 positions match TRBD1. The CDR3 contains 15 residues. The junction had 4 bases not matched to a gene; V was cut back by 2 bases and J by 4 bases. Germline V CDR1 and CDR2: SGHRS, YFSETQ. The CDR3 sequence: CASSLGQGYGNTIYF. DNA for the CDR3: TGCGCCAGCAGCTTAGGACAGGGGTACGGAAACACCATATATTTT.

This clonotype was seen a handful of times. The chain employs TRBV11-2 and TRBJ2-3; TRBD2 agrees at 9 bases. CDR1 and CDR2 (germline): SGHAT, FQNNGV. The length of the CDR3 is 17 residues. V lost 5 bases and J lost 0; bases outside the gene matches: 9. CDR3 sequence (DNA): TGTGCCAGCAGCCCACCCCTAGCGGGGAAGAGCACAGATACGCAGTATTTT. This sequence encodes CASSPPLAGKSTDTQYF.

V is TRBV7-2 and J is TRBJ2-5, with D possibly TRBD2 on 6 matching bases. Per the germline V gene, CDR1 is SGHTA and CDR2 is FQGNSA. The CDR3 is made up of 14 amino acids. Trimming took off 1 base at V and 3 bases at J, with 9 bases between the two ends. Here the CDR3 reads CASSLGRTKETQYF. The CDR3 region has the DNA TGTGCCAGCAGCTTAGGAAGGACTAAAGAGACCCAGTACTTC.

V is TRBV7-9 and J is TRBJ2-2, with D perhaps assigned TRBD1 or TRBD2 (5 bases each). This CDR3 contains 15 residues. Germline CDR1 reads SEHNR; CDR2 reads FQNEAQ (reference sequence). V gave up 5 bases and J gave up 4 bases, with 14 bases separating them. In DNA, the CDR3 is TGTGCCAGCAGCCGAGGGGCCGAGCGCACCGGGGAGCTGTTTTTT. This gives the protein CASSRGAERTGELFF.

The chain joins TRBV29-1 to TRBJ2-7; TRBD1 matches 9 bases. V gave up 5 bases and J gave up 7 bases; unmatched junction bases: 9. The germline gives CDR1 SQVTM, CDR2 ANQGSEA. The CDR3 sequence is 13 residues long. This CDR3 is CSVCGTGLREQYF. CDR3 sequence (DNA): TGCAGCGTTTGCGGGACAGGGCTTCGTGAGCAGTACTTC.

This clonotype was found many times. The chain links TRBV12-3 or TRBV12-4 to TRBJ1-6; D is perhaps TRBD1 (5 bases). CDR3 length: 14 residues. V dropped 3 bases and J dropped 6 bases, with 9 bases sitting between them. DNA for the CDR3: TGTGCCAGCAGTTTTGGGGGGTTTAATTCACCCCTCCACTTT. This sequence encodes CASSFGGFNSPLHF.

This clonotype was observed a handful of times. The chain's CDR3 is CASSRAGAPYNEQFF. The CDR3 bases are TGTGCCAGCAGCCGAGCCGGGGCCCCCTACAATGAGCAGTTCTTC. The genes are TRBV3-1 and TRBJ2-1; the D call may be TRBD1 or TRBD2 (5 bases each). The CDR3 has 15 amino acids. V was trimmed by 4 bases and J by 2 bases, leaving 12 bases between them. Germline-derived CDR1 and CDR2 are LGHDT and YNNKEL (reference sequence).

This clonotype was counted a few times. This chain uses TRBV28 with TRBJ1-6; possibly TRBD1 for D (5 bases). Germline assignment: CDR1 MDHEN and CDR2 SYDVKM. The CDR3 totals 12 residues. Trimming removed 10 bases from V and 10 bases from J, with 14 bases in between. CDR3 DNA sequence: TGTGCCATGGGACCTTCGCGGTCACCCCTCCACTTT. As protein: CAMGPSRSPLHF.

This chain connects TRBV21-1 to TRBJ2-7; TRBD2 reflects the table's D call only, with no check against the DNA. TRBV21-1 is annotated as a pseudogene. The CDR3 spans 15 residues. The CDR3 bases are TGTGCCAGCAGCATCCCCGGGACTGAGGGTGGTGAGCAGTACTTC. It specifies CASSIPGTEGGEQYF.

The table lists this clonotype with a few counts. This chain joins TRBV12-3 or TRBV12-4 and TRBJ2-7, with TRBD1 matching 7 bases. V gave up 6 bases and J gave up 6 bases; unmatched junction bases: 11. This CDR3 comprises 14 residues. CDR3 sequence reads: CASSLSDRHLEQYF. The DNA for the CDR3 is TGTGCCAGCAGCCTGTCGGACAGGCACCTCGAGCAGTACTTC.

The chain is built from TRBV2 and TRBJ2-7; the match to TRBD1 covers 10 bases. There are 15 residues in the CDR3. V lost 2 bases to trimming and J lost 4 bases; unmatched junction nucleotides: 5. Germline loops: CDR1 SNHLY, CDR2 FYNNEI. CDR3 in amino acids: CASSELGQGFYEQYF. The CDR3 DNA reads TGTGCCAGCAGTGAATTGGGACAGGGGTTTTACGAGCAGTACTTC.

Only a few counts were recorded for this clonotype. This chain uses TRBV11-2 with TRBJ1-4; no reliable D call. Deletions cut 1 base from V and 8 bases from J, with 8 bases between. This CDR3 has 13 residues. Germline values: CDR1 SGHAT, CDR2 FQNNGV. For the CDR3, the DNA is TGTGCCAGCAGCTTAGGAGATTACGAAAAACTGTTTTTT. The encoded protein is CASSLGDYEKLFF.

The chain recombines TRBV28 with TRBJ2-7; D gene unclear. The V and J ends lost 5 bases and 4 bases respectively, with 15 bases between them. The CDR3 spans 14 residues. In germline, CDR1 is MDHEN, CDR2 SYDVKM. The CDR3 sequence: CASSPLATTYEQYF. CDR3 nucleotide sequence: TGTGCCAGCAGTCCCCTCGCCACGACGTACGAGCAGTACTTC.

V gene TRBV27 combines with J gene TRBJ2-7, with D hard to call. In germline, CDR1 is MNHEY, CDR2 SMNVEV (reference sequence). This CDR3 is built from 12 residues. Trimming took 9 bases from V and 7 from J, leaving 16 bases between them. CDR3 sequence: CASREGQREQYF. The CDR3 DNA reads TGTGCCAGTAGGGAAGGGCAGAGGGAGCAGTACTTC.

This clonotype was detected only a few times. CDR3: CASTSLSSYEQYF. The CDR3 DNA sequence: TGTGCCAGCACGAGCCTGAGCTCCTACGAGCAGTACTTC. V usage is TRBV28 and J usage is TRBJ2-7; no clear D gene. Trimming cost V 7 bases and J 0 bases, with 10 bases left between them. The CDR3 extends over 13 amino acids. CDR1 and CDR2 from the germline V gene are MDHEN and SYDVKM.

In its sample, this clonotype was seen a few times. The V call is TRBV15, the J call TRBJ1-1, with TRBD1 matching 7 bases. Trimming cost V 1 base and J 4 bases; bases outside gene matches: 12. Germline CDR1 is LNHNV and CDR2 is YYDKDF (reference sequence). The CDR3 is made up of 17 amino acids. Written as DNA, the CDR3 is TGTGCCACCAGCAGAGTCAGGGGGTCCCTGGGGGGCACTGAAGCTTTCTTT. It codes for CATSRVRGSLGGTEAFF.

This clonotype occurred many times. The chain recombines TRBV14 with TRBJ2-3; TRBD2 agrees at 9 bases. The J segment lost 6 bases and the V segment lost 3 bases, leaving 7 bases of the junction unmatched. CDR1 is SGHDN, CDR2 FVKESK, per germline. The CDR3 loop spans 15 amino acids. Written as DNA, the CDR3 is TGTGCCAGCAGCCAGACTAGCGGACTCTGGGATACGCAGTATTTT. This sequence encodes CASSQTSGLWDTQYF.

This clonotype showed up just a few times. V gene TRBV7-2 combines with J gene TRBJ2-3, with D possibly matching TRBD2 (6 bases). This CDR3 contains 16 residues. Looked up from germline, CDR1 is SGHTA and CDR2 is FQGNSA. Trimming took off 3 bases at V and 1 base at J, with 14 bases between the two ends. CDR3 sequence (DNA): TGTGCCAGCAGCTTCGTCGCGGGAAGGGGCACAGATACGCAGTATTTT. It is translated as CASSFVAGRGTDTQYF.

Here the CDR3 reads CASSPGQRDSLHF. The CDR3, as DNA: TGTGCCAGCTCACCGGGTCAACGGGACAGCCTCCACTTT. J is TRBJ1-6 and V is TRBV18; 7 bases match TRBD1. V shed 3 bases and J 15 bases; nucleotides not matched to a gene: 8. CDR1 and CDR2 (germline): KGHSH, LQKENI. The CDR3 loop spans 13 amino acids.